The 8 T cell receptor beta chains presented below share a single source sample, sequenced in a study of T cells in Graves' hyperthyroidism and ophthalmopathy. Amplification of TCR beta CDR3 regions was performed using RNA transcripts as template. HTBI primers were used for first-round RT-PCR of the TCR CDR3. One entry per CDR3 protein, called by TCRdb with MiXCR from the multiplex PCR reads. This table has 550,000 to 700,000 distinct CDR3 sequences, 35% to 55% appearing once. Input material: peripheral blood or thyroid tissue (not recorded which). The receptors derive from an adult woman with Graves' disease, either hyperthyroidism or ophthalmopathy (not recorded which).

This clonotype was recorded many times. CDR3 sequence reads: CASSIEGGRYQPQHF. CDR3 bases: TGCGCCAGCAGCATCGAAGGGGGGCGATATCAGCCCCAGCATTTT. The gene calls are TRBV5-1 and TRBJ1-5; possibly TRBD1 for D (6 bases). Trimming cost V 4 bases and J 5 bases, with 16 bases left between them. Germline CDR1 is SGHRS and CDR2 is YFSETQ. The CDR3 is 15 residues long.

Only a few counts were recorded for this clonotype. The chain combines TRBV29-1 with TRBJ2-7, with D perhaps TRBD2 (6 bases). The V end lost 4 bases, the J end lost 1 base, and 14 bases lay between the germline ends. CDR3 size: 14 residues. Germline lookup yields CDR1 SQVTM and CDR2 ANQGSEA. The CDR3 coding sequence is TGCAGCGTTGGCCCAACCGGGAGTTCCTACGAGCAGTACTTC. Its protein product is CSVGPTGSSYEQYF.

This clonotype was seen many times. The rearrangement uses TRBV20-1 and TRBJ1-2; weak D call: TRBD1 (6 bases). The germline V gene has CDR1 DFQATT and CDR2 SNEGSKA (reference sequence). CDR3 size: 13 residues. Between the trimmed V and J ends, which lost 6 bases and 4 bases, there was a span of 15 bases. The CDR3 DNA reads as TGCAGTGCCACTCTCGGGACAACCTATGGCTACACCTTC. This encodes CSATLGTTYGYTF.

Many counts were recorded for this clonotype. This rearrangement joins TRBV20-1 to TRBJ2-7; TRBD2 matches 11 bases. CDR1 DFQATT and CDR2 SNEGSKA come from the germline V gene (reference sequence). The CDR3 sequence is 16 residues long. The ends lost 3 bases at V and 7 bases at J; junction bases unmatched: 14. The CDR3 nucleotides are TGCAGTGCTAGCAGTGAGGATAGCGGGAGGGCCGAGGAGCAGTACTTC. It is translated as CSASSEDSGRAEEQYF.

Concerning this clonotype itself: Mismatch with germline at one junction end may stem from a read error. V usage is TRBV2 and J usage is TRBJ1-5; perhaps TRBD1 as D (6 bases). The CDR3 runs 14 residues. Germline assignment: CDR1 SNHLY and CDR2 FYNNEI. The CDR3: CASSRGGGNQSQHF. The CDR3 DNA reads as TGTGCCAGCAGTAGGGGGGGAGGCAATCAGTCCCAGCATTTT.

The V call is TRBV29-1, the J call TRBJ2-5; the match to TRBD2 covers 12 bases. The CDR3 spans 15 residues. J lost 5 bases, V lost 3 bases, and 7 bases had no gene match. From germline, CDR1 is SQVTM and CDR2 ANQGSEA. CDR3 bases: TGCAGCGTTGAGCCGACTAGCGGGGGTCGTGAGACCCAGTACTTC. Translating gives CSVEPTSGGRETQYF.

This chain links TRBV7-2 with TRBJ1-5, with D unresolved. This CDR3 has 15 residues. V was shortened by 1 base and J by 0 bases, with 7 bases between the two germline ends. Germline V gene lookup returns CDR1 SGHTA and CDR2 FQGNSA. The CDR3: CASSLERVSNQPQHF. CDR3 DNA sequence: TGTGCCAGCAGCTTAGAGCGTGTTAGCAATCAGCCCCAGCATTTT.

In this sample, this clonotype turned up many times. The chain is built from TRBV7-2 and TRBJ2-1, with TRBD2 matching over 11 bases. With V trimmed by 3 bases and J by 4 bases, 14 bases remained unmatched. Per germline, CDR1 SGHTA and CDR2 FQGNSA. The CDR3 spans 19 residues. CDR3 loop: CASSFPKGVSGRAYNEQFF. The CDR3 DNA reads as TGTGCCAGCAGCTTCCCGAAAGGAGTTAGCGGGAGGGCGTACAATGAGCAGTTCTTC.